The clone carrying this T cell receptor beta chain was found a few times. The data derive from a study of T cells after yellow fever vaccination. MiXCR, run by TCRdb on the 5' RACE reads, gives a single entry per CDR3 protein. Of over 150,000 distinct CDR3 sequences in the sample, approximately 6.2% were seen once. V was clipped by 6 bases and J by 3 bases; unmatched bases: 8. Germline V gene lookup returns CDR1 KGHDR and CDR2 SFDVKD. There are 15 residues in the CDR3. The chain recombines TRBV24-1 with TRBJ2-5; TRBD2 aligns across 8 bases. This receptor was taken from a man in his late teens or twenties who received the YFV17D yellow fever vaccine. Specimen: CD4+ T cells sorted from PBMCs, collected on the day of the first yellow fever vaccination. Here the CDR3 reads CATSKQGLEEETQYF. The CDR3 coding sequence is TGTGCCACCAGTAAACAGGGACTAGAGGAAGAGACCCAGTACTTC.